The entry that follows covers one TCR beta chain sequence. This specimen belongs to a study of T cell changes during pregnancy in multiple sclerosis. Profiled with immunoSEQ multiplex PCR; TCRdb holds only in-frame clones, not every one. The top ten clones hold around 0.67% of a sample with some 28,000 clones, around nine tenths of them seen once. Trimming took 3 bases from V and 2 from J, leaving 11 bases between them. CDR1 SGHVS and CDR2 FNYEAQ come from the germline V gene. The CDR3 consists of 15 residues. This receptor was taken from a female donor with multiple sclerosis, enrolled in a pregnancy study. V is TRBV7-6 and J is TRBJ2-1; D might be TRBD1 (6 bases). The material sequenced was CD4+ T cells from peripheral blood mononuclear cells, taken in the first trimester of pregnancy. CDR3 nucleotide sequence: TGTGCCAGCAGCTTGCGACAGGCGACCTACAATGAGCAGTTCTTC. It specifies CASSLRQATYNEQFF.